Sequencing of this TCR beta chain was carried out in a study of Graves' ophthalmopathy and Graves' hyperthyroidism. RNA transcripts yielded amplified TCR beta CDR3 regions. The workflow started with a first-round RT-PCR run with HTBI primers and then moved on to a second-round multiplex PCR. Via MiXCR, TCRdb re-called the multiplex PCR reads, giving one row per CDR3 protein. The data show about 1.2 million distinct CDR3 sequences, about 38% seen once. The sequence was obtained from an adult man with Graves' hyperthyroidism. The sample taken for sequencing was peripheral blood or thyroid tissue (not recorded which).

The CDR3 is CAISARQGAALYEQYF. The CDR3 bases are TGTGCCATCAGTGCTCGACAGGGGGCTGCCCTCTACGAGCAGTACTTC. This rearrangement joins TRBV10-3 to TRBJ2-5; 10 positions agree with TRBD1. The last part of the DNA fits TRBJ2-7 better; the J call may be wrong. Germline CDR1 and CDR2: ENHRY and SYGVKD. The CDR3 totals 16 residues.